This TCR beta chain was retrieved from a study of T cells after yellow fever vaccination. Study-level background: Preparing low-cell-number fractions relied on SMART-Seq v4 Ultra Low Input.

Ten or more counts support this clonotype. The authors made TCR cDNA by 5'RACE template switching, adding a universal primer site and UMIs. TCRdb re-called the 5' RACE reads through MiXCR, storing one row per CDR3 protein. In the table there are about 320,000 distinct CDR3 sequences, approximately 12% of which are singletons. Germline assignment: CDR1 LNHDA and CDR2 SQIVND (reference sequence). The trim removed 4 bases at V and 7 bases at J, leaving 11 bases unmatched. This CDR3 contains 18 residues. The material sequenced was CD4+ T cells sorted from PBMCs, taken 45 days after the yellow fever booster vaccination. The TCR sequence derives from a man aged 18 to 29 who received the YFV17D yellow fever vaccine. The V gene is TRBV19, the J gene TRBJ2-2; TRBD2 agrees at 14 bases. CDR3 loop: CASSRGLAGVSAVGELFF. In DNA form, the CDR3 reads TGTGCCAGTAGTAGGGGACTAGCGGGGGTGAGCGCTGTCGGGGAGCTGTTTTTT.